This record concerns one T cell receptor delta chain sequence. Other DNA sequences within the sample encode an identical CDR3. The data originate from a study of gamma-delta chains in newborns, infants, children. TCRdb re-identified clones in the reads via CATT. The table shows 15,000 or so delta-chain clones, with roughly 7.3% occurring only once. The germline V gene encodes CDR1 GEAIGNYY and CDR2 EKD. The ends lost 0 bases at V and 0 bases at J; junction bases unmatched: 7. This CDR3 region has 19 residues. The material sequenced was blood. The chain is built from TRDV2 and TRDJ3; 7 bases fit TRDD3. This receptor was obtained from a child who was a newborn, infant or young child, either healthy, febrile or measles-vaccinated (not recorded which). The CDR3 DNA sequence: TGTGCCTGTGACACCTGGGGGACGTTAAGCTCCTGGGACACCCGACAGATGTTTTTC. It encodes CACDTWGTLSSWDTRQMFF.